These T cell receptor beta chains were read from a single sample in a study of PD-1 blockade in classical Hodgkin lymphoma. Sequencing was performed with immunoSEQ multiplex PCR; in TCRdb, only in-frame clones are kept and a portion is missing. The sample lists fewer than 3,500 clones, about three quarters occurring once. The starting material was CD8+ T cells from blood, obtained before the fourth cycle of nivolumab. Receptor source: a human donor with classical Hodgkin lymphoma. The CDR3 runs from the conserved cysteine through the conserved F or W. D genes are given only for firm matches. A clone size is listed for some rows: how often the clone was seen (once, few, many), or a class if it is expanded.

j_call,v_call,d_call,clone_size,cdr3_nt,cdr3_aa
TRBJ2-7,TRBV10-1,-,-,TGCGCCAGCAGTCAACAGGGATACGAGCAGTACTTC,CASSQQGYEQYF
TRBJ1-2,TRBV19,-,-,TGTGCCAGTAGCGTTTCTAACTATGGCTACACCTTC,CASSVSNYGYTF
TRBJ1-1,TRBV23-1,-,-,TGCGCCAGCAGTCACAGAGCTTTCTTT,CASSHRAFF
TRBJ2-1,TRBV19,-,-,TGTGCCAGTAGTATGAACCCACTAGGAAACAATGAGCAGTTCTTC,CASSMNPLGNNEQFF
TRBJ1-1,TRBV14,-,once,TGTGCCAGCAGCCCCCGGACTCGCCGGACTGAAGCTTTCTTT,CASSPRTRRTEAFF
TRBJ2-7,TRBV5-1,-,-,TGCGCCAGCAGCTTGGCAACAGAATCCTACGAGCAGTACTTC,CASSLATESYEQYF
TRBJ2-2,TRBV11-2,-,few,TGTGCCAGCAGCTTGTGGGAGACCAACACCGGGGAGCTGTTTTTT,CASSLWETNTGELFF
TRBJ2-7,TRBV4-1,TRBD1,-,TGCGCCAGCAGCCAGGGCCTGGGACAGACTTCCTACGAGCAGTACTTC,CASSQGLGQTSYEQYF
TRBJ1-3,TRBV23-1,-,-,TGCGCCAGCAGAAGACCGGGAGCTGGAAACACCATATATTTT,CASRRPGAGNTIYF
TRBJ2-2,TRBV27,TRBD1,-,TGTGCCAGCAGCCGGGACAGGGGGGACACCGGGGAGCTGTTTTTT,CASSRDRGDTGELFF
TRBJ2-1,TRBV13,TRBD1,-,TGTGCCAGCAGCTTATGGGGGACAGGGAACTACAATGAGCAGTTCTTC,CASSLWGTGNYNEQFF
TRBJ2-5,TRBV6-5,-,-,TGTGCCAGCAACTTCCGGGACGAAGAGACCCAGTACTTC,CASNFRDEETQYF
TRBJ1-4,TRBV29-1,-,-,TGCAGCGGCGGGAACTACTCGAGTGAAAAACTGTTTTTT,CSGGNYSSEKLFF
TRBJ1-1,TRBV30,-,-,TGTGCCTGGACCTGGGATGGGAACACTGAAGCTTTCTTT,CAWTWDGNTEAFF
TRBJ2-7,TRBV15,TRBD2,-,TGTGCCACCAGAACTAGCGGGAGCTACGAGCAGTACTTC,CATRTSGSYEQYF
TRBJ2-7,TRBV15,-,-,TGTGCCACCAGCGGCTCTCGGGGGTCCCAGGTCGAGCAGTACTTC,CATSGSRGSQVEQYF
TRBJ2-7,TRBV5-6,TRBD2,medium-sized,TGTGCCAGCAGCTCGGGACTAGCGGGATCTGGGGAGCAGTACTTC,CASSSGLAGSGEQYF
TRBJ2-5,TRBV2,-,-,TGTGCCAGCAGTGTTTGGAGCTTCCAAGAGACCCAGTACTTC,CASSVWSFQETQYF
TRBJ1-5,TRBV4-1,TRBD1,-,TGCGCCAGCAGCCAAAGACAGGGGGATCAGCCCCAGCATTTT,CASSQRQGDQPQHF
TRBJ2-7,TRBV7-9,-,-,TGTGCCAGCAGCTTTGTTTACTCGCACGAGCAGTACTTC,CASSFVYSHEQYF
TRBJ2-3,TRBV13,-,-,TGTGCCAGCAGTTTCACGTTCGGGGGGCGCACAGATACGCAGTATTTT,CASSFTFGGRTDTQYF
TRBJ1-1,TRBV27,-,-,TGTGCCAGCAGTTTAGGCAGGATGAACACTGAAGCTTTCTTT,CASSLGRMNTEAFF
TRBJ1-2,TRBV19,-,-,TGTGCCAGTAGTATACCCAGGGACGGCGAAAACTATGGCTACACCTTC,CASSIPRDGENYGYTF
TRBJ1-4,TRBV13,-,-,TGTGCCAGCAGCCTGACAAGGGGCGGCGGGAATGAAAAACTGTTTTTT,CASSLTRGGGNEKLFF
TRBJ1-5,TRBV28,-,-,TGTGCCAGCAGTTTAACGGGAGAAGGGAGCAATCAGCCCCAGCATTTT,CASSLTGEGSNQPQHF
TRBJ2-3,TRBV2,-,-,TGTGCTCTCTCCGAGGGCTTCACAGATACGCAGTATTTT,CALSEGFTDTQYF
TRBJ1-1,TRBV6-4,TRBD1,-,TGTGCCAGCAGTGACCGGGACAGGGGCCCCATGAACACTGAAGCTTTCTTT,CASSDRDRGPMNTEAFF
TRBJ2-2,TRBV27,TRBD1,-,TGTGCCAGCAGTGCTCCGACAGGGAGGGAGCTGTTTTTT,CASSAPTGRELFF
TRBJ2-2,TRBV5-4,TRBD2,once,TGTGCCAGCAGTACGACGGGGAGGGATACCGGGGAGCTGTTTTTT,CASSTTGRDTGELFF
TRBJ2-1,TRBV13,TRBD2,-,TGTGCCAGCAAGCGGGAGCTCAATGAGCAGTTCTTC,CASKRELNEQFF
TRBJ1-1,TRBV30,-,large,TGTGCCTGGAGCCCCTTGAGGTCCGCCCTGAAAGCTTTCTTT,CAWSPLRSALKAFF
TRBJ1-3,TRBV28,-,few,TGTGCCAGCAGCCTCGGGACATTAGGAAACACCATATATTTT,CASSLGTLGNTIYF
TRBJ2-5,TRBV28,-,-,TGTGCCAGCAGCCTCGGGACTTCTTCGTACCAAGAGACCCAGTACTTC,CASSLGTSSYQETQYF
TRBJ2-7,TRBV21-1,-,-,TGTGCCAGCAGCCAAGAAAGAGGGAGACTAGCGGGGCCCCCAAAGCAGTACTTC,CASSQERGRLAGPPKQYF
TRBJ2-3,TRBV28,TRBD2,-,TGTGCCAGCAGTTTGGGGACTAACACAGATACGCAGTATTTT,CASSLGTNTDTQYF
TRBJ2-5,TRBV9,-,-,TGTGCCAGCAGCGCCAAGGGCGGACCCAAGGGGGAGACCCAGTACTTC,CASSAKGGPKGETQYF
TRBJ1-1,TRBV6-1,-,-,TGTGCCAGCAGTGAAGCGCTGGGACAGAACACTGAAGCTTTCTTT,CASSEALGQNTEAFF
TRBJ1-1,TRBV27,-,-,TGTGCCAGTAAACCCGGGGGGTCTGATGAAGCTTTCTTT,CASKPGGSDEAFF
TRBJ2-3,TRBV30,TRBD2,-,TGTGCCTGGAGCTTCGTTGCAGGGACTAGCGGAGATACGCAGTATTTT,CAWSFVAGTSGDTQYF
TRBJ2-1,TRBV7-9,-,-,TGTGCCAGCAGCTACCAGGGCGATGAGCAGTTCTTC,CASSYQGDEQFF
TRBJ2-5,TRBV6-1,-,-,TGTGCCACCAGTGGCTCGGAGGGGTACCAAGAGACCCAGTACTTC,CATSGSEGYQETQYF
TRBJ1-5,TRBV27,TRBD1,few,TGTGCCAGCAGTTTGATACAGGGGAATCAGCCCCAGCATTTT,CASSLIQGNQPQHF
TRBJ1-2,TRBV5-4,-,large,TGTGCCAGCAGCAGCCGAGGAGCCTACTATGGCTACACCTTC,CASSSRGAYYGYTF
TRBJ1-1,TRBV7-8,-,-,TGTGCCAGCAGCTTAGGGGGGGTTTTTGGCACTGAAGCTTTCTTT,CASSLGGVFGTEAFF
TRBJ2-1,TRBV5-6,TRBD1,once,TGTGCCAGCAGCCTGCTGACAGGGGGGTACAATGAGCAGTTCTTC,CASSLLTGGYNEQFF
TRBJ2-7,TRBV27,-,-,TGTGCCAGCAGTTTAGACATGGGATTCTACGAGCAGTACTTC,CASSLDMGFYEQYF
TRBJ1-5,TRBV28,TRBD1,-,TGTGCCAGCAGTTCGACGGACAGGGAGCCCACCCATAGCAATCAGCCCCAGCATTTT,CASSSTDREPTHSNQPQHF
TRBJ2-1,TRBV11-1,TRBD2,-,TGTGCCAGCAGCTGGGGGACTAGCGGGAGCGGATGGAATGAGCAGTTCTTC,CASSWGTSGSGWNEQFF
TRBJ2-7,TRBV5-1,-,-,TGCGCCAGCAGCTGGGAGACGACCACCAACTACGAGCAGTACTTC,CASSWETTTNYEQYF
TRBJ1-4,TRBV2,TRBD1,-,TGTGCCAGCAGTGAACAAATGACAGGGGCTCTGGCAACTAATGAAAAACTGTTTTTT,CASSEQMTGALATNEKLFF
TRBJ1-1,TRBV2,-,-,TGTGCCAGCAGTGAGCTGGGGGGGCTGAACACTGAAGCTTTCTTT,CASSELGGLNTEAFF
TRBJ2-3,TRBV7-2,-,-,TGTGCCAGCAGCTTAGTCAACAGCCTAACAGATACGCAGTATTTT,CASSLVNSLTDTQYF